This T cell receptor beta chain stems from a study of identical twins. General study points: Models came in too low on out-of-frame TCR alpha sharing in monozygotic twins.

This clonotype was recorded many times. Antigen: not known. Each cDNA held unique molecular identifiers, and template switching gave it a universal primer site. TCRdb reprocessed the 5' RACE reads with MiXCR, giving one entry per CDR3 protein. The top ten hold over 4.5% of the sample, which has about 210,000 distinct CDR3 sequences, roughly a tenth seen once. The CDR3 length is 14 residues. V gave up 6 bases and J gave up 2 bases; unmatched junction bases: 5. The sequence came from a woman younger than 35 in good health. V usage is TRBV12-3 or TRBV12-4 and J usage is TRBJ2-7; 9 nucleotides align to TRBD1. The source material was memory (CD45RO+) T cells sorted from blood. The CDR3 bases are TGTGCCAGCAGCCTCGGGACAGGGACCTACGAGCAGTACTTC. Translating it yields CASSLGTGTYEQYF.